These 24 T cell receptor beta chains share one sample of origin, sequenced in a study of blood T cell repertoires in COVID-19. Method: immunoSEQ multiplex PCR; TCRdb's copy keeps in-frame clones and lacks some. Altogether 150,000 to 200,000 clones are present, around 82% being singletons, with the ten largest covering under 7%. Sequencing was performed on PBMCs or T cells enriched from blood (not recorded which). The receptors here all came from a man aged 40-50 years who had recovered from COVID-19.

The V and J genes are TRBV18 and TRBJ1-2, with D uncertain. With 3 bases removed from V and 3 bases from J, the gap between germline ends came to 8 bases. The CDR3 extends over 13 amino acids. The germline V gene encodes CDR1 KGHSH and CDR2 LQKENI. The CDR3 loop is CASSPEGYYGYTF. Here the CDR3 DNA reads TGTGCCAGCTCACCCGAGGGATACTATGGCTACACCTTC.

A single count supports this clone. V gene TRBV27 combines with J gene TRBJ1-1; 7 bases map to TRBD1. Looked up from germline, CDR1 is MNHEY and CDR2 is SMNVEV (reference sequence). Trimming cost V 2 bases and J 11 bases; bases outside gene matches: 8. CDR3 length equals 13 residues. CDR3 nucleotide sequence: TGTGCCAGCAGTTTACGCGGAGGGGACAGCGCTTTCTTT. This translates into CASSLRGGDSAFF.

The rearrangement joins TRBV19 to TRBJ2-3, with D unclear. The V end lost 7 bases, the J end lost 1 base, and 12 bases lay between the germline ends. The CDR3 contains 14 residues. Germline CDR1 and CDR2: LNHDA and SQIVND (reference sequence). The CDR3 DNA follows: TGTGCCAGTACGGAGCGCCTCGGCACAGATACGCAGTATTTT. Translation gives CASTERLGTDTQYF.

V gene TRBV9 combines with J gene TRBJ2-5; D unclear. The germline gives CDR1 SGDLS, CDR2 YYNGEE. The CDR3 totals 13 residues. V was clipped by 2 bases and J by 2 bases, with 7 bases between them. In DNA form, the CDR3 reads TGTGCCAGCAGCGTTGGGCCTCAAGAGACCCAGTACTTC. Amino acid sequence: CASSVGPQETQYF. Full variable domain (missing parts from reference TRBV9 and TRBJ2-5): DSGVTQTPKHLITATGQRVTLRCSPRSGDLSVYWYQQSLDQGLQFLIQYYNGEERAKGNILERFSAQQFPDLHSELNLSSLELGDSALYFCASSVGPQETQYFGPGTRLLVL.

The chain couples TRBV11-2 to TRBJ1-6, with a tentative D call TRBD1 (5 bases). Deletions cut 6 bases from V and 8 bases from J, with 14 bases between. This CDR3 has 14 residues. CDR1 and CDR2 (germline): SGHAT, FQNNGV. This CDR3 reads CASRPDWGHSPLHF. The CDR3 DNA sequence: TGTGCCAGCAGGCCGGATTGGGGCCATTCACCCCTCCACTTT.

The CDR3 nucleotides are TGTGCCAGCAGCGAAAGTCCGGGACAGGGGAGGGATGGCTACACCTTC. Its protein product is CASSESPGQGRDGYTF. The gene calls are TRBV9 and TRBJ1-2; 10 bases align to TRBD1. Germline CDR1 and CDR2: SGDLS and YYNGEE. The CDR3 runs 16 residues. The junction had 11 bases not matched to a gene; V was cut back by 3 bases and J by 6 bases. The full variable domain, completed using reference TRBV9 and TRBJ1-2, is DSGVTQTPKHLITATGQRVTLRCSPRSGDLSVYWYQQSLDQGLQFLIQYYNGEERAKGNILERFSAQQFPDLHSELNLSSLELGDSALYFCASSESPGQGRDGYTFGSGTRLTVV.

The chain carries TRBV13 and TRBJ1-1; D is ambiguous. The CDR3 spans 14 residues. Germline V lookup: CDR1 PRHDT, CDR2 FYEKMQ (reference sequence). The ends were cut back, 4 bases at V and 0 bases at J, with 9 bases in the middle. CDR3 sequence (DNA): TGTGCCAGCAGCTCCCCTACAGTGAACACTGAAGCTTTCTTT. As protein: CASSSPTVNTEAFF.

The gene calls are TRBV5-1 and TRBJ2-5; weak D call: TRBD1 (6 bases). CDR1 and CDR2 from the germline V gene are SGHRS and YFSETQ. The V and J ends lost 0 bases and 4 bases respectively, with 13 bases between them. The CDR3 sequence is 15 residues long. The CDR3 region has the DNA TGCGCCAGCAGCTTGGCGGCCAAAGGGGGAGAGACCCAGTACTTC. Its protein product is CASSLAAKGGETQYF. Full variable domain (remainder filled in from reference TRBV5-1 and TRBJ2-5): KAGVTQTPRYLIKTRGQQVTLSCSPISGHRSVSWYQQTPGQGLQFLFEYFSETQRNKGNFPGRFSGRQFSNSRSEMNVSTLELGDSALYLCASSLAAKGGETQYFGPGTRLLVL.

The chain is built from TRBV4-2 and TRBJ1-4, with TRBD1 identical over 10 bases. The J segment lost 0 bases and the V segment lost 4 bases, leaving 8 bases of the junction unmatched. This CDR3 is 18 amino acids long. CDR1 is LGHNA and CDR2 is YNFKEQ in the germline V gene. The CDR3 DNA reads as TGTGCCAGCAGCCGTCAATCGACAGGGGGCACAACTAATGAAAAACTGTTTTTT. Translation gives CASSRQSTGGTTNEKLFF.

This clone appeared a few times. The gene calls are TRBV30 and TRBJ1-5; D call uncertain. This CDR3 contains 12 residues. The V gene's germline CDR1 is GTSNPN and CDR2 SVGIG (reference sequence). The V end lost 3 bases, the J end lost 6 bases, and 9 bases lay between the germline ends. The CDR3 DNA reads TGTGCCTGGAGGTCGGTCGGTCAGCCCCAGCATTTT. Translation: CAWRSVGQPQHF.

The chain joins TRBV5-4 to TRBJ2-3, with a possible D match to TRBD1 (8 bases). Trimming stripped 1 base from V and 5 bases from J, with 11 bases between. From germline, CDR1 is SGHNT and CDR2 YYREEE (reference sequence). CDR3 length: 14 residues. The CDR3 DNA reads TGTGCCAGCAGCTTGACAGGGGGGGTAGATACGCAGTATTTT. This codes for CASSLTGGVDTQYF.

The rearrangement joins TRBV21-1 to TRBJ1-6; the DNA was not compared with TRBD1, the D call given in the table. TRBV21-1 is termed a pseudogene. The CDR3 consists of 18 residues. CDR3 sequence: CASSKMAGRQLGNSPLHF. DNA for the CDR3: TGTGCCAGCAGCAAAATGGCTGGCAGACAGCTAGGGAATTCACCCCTCCACTTT.

The chain combines TRBV7-9 with TRBJ2-7; 12 bases map to TRBD2. V was clipped by 6 bases and J by 6 bases; unmatched bases: 6. The length of the CDR3 is 14 residues. Germline values: CDR1 SEHNR, CDR2 FQNEAQ (reference sequence). The CDR3 sequence: CASRASGGDGEQYF. The DNA for the CDR3 is TGTGCCAGCAGGGCTAGCGGGGGGGATGGCGAGCAGTACTTC.

V gene TRBV10-3 combines with J gene TRBJ2-7, with 14 bases matching TRBD2. V was pared by 11 bases and J by 7 bases, with 7 bases of the junction left unmatched. This CDR3 has 13 amino acids. CDR1 is ENHRY and CDR2 is SYGVKD in the germline V gene. This CDR3 reads CAVTGLAGGEQYV. The CDR3 DNA follows: TGTGCCGTAACCGGACTAGCGGGGGGAGAGCAGTACGTC.

The V and J genes are TRBV6-6 and TRBJ1-3; D remains ambiguous. This CDR3 spans 14 amino acids. With 5 bases removed from V and 0 bases from J, the gap between germline ends came to 8 bases. Germline V gives CDR1 MNHNY, CDR2 SVGAGI (reference sequence). The CDR3, as DNA: TGTGCCAGCAGTGGAGGGAGCTCTGGAAACACCATATATTTT. Encoded protein: CASSGGSSGNTIYF.

There are a few counts of this clone. This chain connects TRBV9 to TRBJ1-1; D is ambiguous. Germline-derived CDR1 and CDR2 are SGDLS and YYNGEE. The CDR3 runs to 14 residues. V lost 0 bases and J lost 0, with 6 bases in between. The CDR3 here is CASSVDSMNTEAFF. Written as DNA, the CDR3 is TGTGCCAGCAGCGTAGACAGCATGAACACTGAAGCTTTCTTT. The entire variable domain, with the rest obtained from reference TRBV9 and TRBJ1-1, is as follows: DSGVTQTPKHLITATGQRVTLRCSPRSGDLSVYWYQQSLDQGLQFLIQYYNGEERAKGNILERFSAQQFPDLHSELNLSSLELGDSALYFCASSVDSMNTEAFFGQGTRLTVV.

The V gene is TRBV3-1 (or the pseudogene TRBV3-2), the J gene TRBJ1-2; D ambiguous. Germline V gene lookup returns CDR1 LGHDT and CDR2 YNNKEL (reference sequence). Trimming removed 0 bases from V and 8 bases from J, with 7 bases in between. This CDR3 spans 12 amino acids. The CDR3 reads CASSQDSWGYTF. DNA for the CDR3: TGTGCCAGCAGCCAAGACAGTTGGGGCTACACCTTC.

The rearrangement uses TRBV7-9 and TRBJ1-1; D is possibly TRBD1 (5 bases). CDR3 size: 16 residues. Germline CDR1 reads SEHNR; CDR2 reads FQNEAQ (reference sequence). Trimming took 4 bases from V and 0 from J, leaving 15 bases between them. The CDR3 nucleotides read TGTGCCAGCAGCTCACCGTTGATAGGGGTGAACACTGAAGCTTTCTTT. Translation: CASSSPLIGVNTEAFF.

V usage is TRBV5-5 and J usage is TRBJ2-7; D unresolved. This CDR3 contains 15 residues. The germline V and J ends were trimmed by 5 bases and 1 base, with 16 bases remaining between them. Looked up from germline, CDR1 is SGHKS and CDR2 is YYEKEE (reference sequence). CDR3 residues: CASSRGPMSSYEQYF. CDR3 sequence (DNA): TGTGCCAGCAGTCGCGGTCCCATGTCTTCCTACGAGCAGTACTTC.

In its sample, this clone was seen a few times. The chain employs TRBV5-4 and TRBJ1-5; no clear D. With 4 bases removed from V and 5 bases from J, the gap between germline ends came to 16 bases. Germline CDR1 SGHNT, CDR2 YYREEE (reference sequence). The CDR3 consists of 15 residues. CDR3 DNA sequence: TGTGCCAGCAGCGTGGACGGCCGGGAGGATCAGCCCCAGCATTTT. This encodes CASSVDGREDQPQHF.

The V and J genes are TRBV7-2 and TRBJ1-5, with TRBD1 identical over 9 bases. Losses at the gene ends were 5 bases for V and 2 bases for J; bases not matched to a gene: 7. Germline loops: CDR1 SGHTA, CDR2 FQGNSA. CDR3 length equals 16 residues. The CDR3 loop is CASSHSRTGGNQPQHF. CDR3 coding DNA: TGTGCCAGCAGCCATTCCAGGACAGGGGGCAATCAGCCCCAGCATTTT.

V usage is TRBV4-1 and J usage is TRBJ2-7, with D tentatively TRBD2 (5 bases). Germline loops: CDR1 MGHRA, CDR2 YSYEKL. The CDR3 totals 13 residues. With 0 bases removed from V and 5 bases from J, the gap between germline ends came to 8 bases. The CDR3 protein is CASSQDHGDEQYF. Here the CDR3 DNA reads TGCGCCAGCAGCCAAGATCACGGGGACGAGCAGTACTTC.

The chain carries TRBV7-8 and TRBJ1-1; perhaps TRBD1 as D (6 bases). V was trimmed by 4 bases and J by 1 base, leaving 16 bases between them. CDR1 is SGHVS and CDR2 is FQNEAQ in the germline V gene. This CDR3 has 16 amino acids. The CDR3 coding sequence is TGTGCCAGCAGCTCAGTAGCAGGGGTGGGGAACACTGAAGCTTTCTTT. This sequence encodes CASSSVAGVGNTEAFF. The entire variable domain, with the rest obtained from reference TRBV7-8 and TRBJ1-1, is as follows: GAGVSQSPRYKVAKRGQDVALRCDPISGHVSLFWYQQALGQGPEFLTYFQNEAQLDKSGLPSDRFFAERPEGSVSTLKIQRTQQEDSAVYLCASSSVAGVGNTEAFFGQGTRLTVV.

The genes are TRBV7-9 and TRBJ1-1; D gene uncertain. Germline-derived CDR1 and CDR2 are SEHNR and FQNEAQ (reference sequence). This CDR3 is 14 amino acids long. Trimming removed 3 bases from V and 1 base from J, with 9 bases in between. The chain's CDR3 is CASSFPGPNTEAFF. The CDR3 nucleotides are TGTGCCAGCAGCTTTCCAGGCCCGAACACTGAAGCTTTCTTT.